A single sample gave rise to the 7 T cell receptor beta chains below, sequenced in a study of CD8+CD57+ T cells in acquired aplastic anemia. Genomic DNA was employed as the template in profiling TCR beta VDJ and CDR3. A single record per CDR3 protein comes from TCRdb applying MiXCR to the reads. The sample comprises about 240,000 distinct CDR3 sequences, 45% to 50% of which are singletons, and 7% to 9.5% rests with the top ten. An expansion of CD8+CD57+ cells by flow cytometry had been shown in patients chosen for sequencing. Sequenced sample: sorted CD4+, CD8+, or CD8+CD57+ T cells (not recorded which) from PBMCs. The receptors here all came from a human donor with aplastic anemia.

Only a few counts were recorded for this clonotype. As the CDR3 is not closed by the conserved phenylalanine or tryptophan, this likely results from a read error. The limits of the CDR3 on the DNA are not certain, so only TCRdb's listed CDR3 is given. The rearrangement links TRBV12-3 or TRBV12-4 to TRBJ2-2; the table's TRBD1 call for D was not verified on the DNA. The CDR3 totals 16 residues, both ends included. The CDR3 reads CASSLVRAPEHRGAVV.

This clonotype was counted ten times or more. V gene TRBV7-9 combines with J gene TRBJ1-1, with a tentative D call TRBD1 (5 bases). The germline V and J ends were trimmed by 2 bases and 2 bases, with 12 bases remaining between them. This CDR3 is 15 amino acids long. Germline CDR1 reads SEHNR; CDR2 reads FQNEAQ (reference sequence). The CDR3 reads CASSLSIGANTEAFF. The CDR3, as DNA: TGTGCCAGCAGCTTATCGATAGGGGCCAACACTGAAGCTTTCTTT.

DNA of the CDR3: TGTGCCTGGAGTGGGGGGGGTATGCAAACGGAGTACTTC. It specifies CAWSGGGMQTEYF. The genes are TRBV30 and TRBJ2-7, with 7 bases aligning to TRBD2. Trimming at V came to 1 base and at J to 11 bases, leaving 11 bases not matched to a gene. This CDR3 comprises 13 residues. CDR1 and CDR2 (germline): GTSNPN, SVGIG (reference sequence).

The rearrangement uses TRBV25-1 and TRBJ2-7; the D gene is possibly TRBD2 (6 bases). V dropped 6 bases and J dropped 0 bases, with 12 bases sitting between them. This CDR3 comprises 14 residues. Germline V gene sequence: CDR1 MGHDK, CDR2 SYGVNS. CDR3 protein: CASSGPGLSYEQYF. CDR3 sequence (DNA): TGTGCCAGCAGCGGGCCGGGACTCTCCTACGAGCAGTACTTC.

This clonotype has a single count. A much bigger clone sits one base away, suggesting this may be a read error. The V gene is TRBV20-1, the J gene TRBJ2-7; D ambiguous. From germline, CDR1 is DFQATT and CDR2 SNEGSKA (reference sequence). The CDR3 totals 21 residues. V lost 0 bases and J lost 2, with 32 bases in between. The CDR3 nucleotides read TGCAGTGCTAGAGACCGGACCAGGACGGCGAATCGGGTATCAAGGACCTACGAGCAGTACTTC. It specifies CSARDRTRTANRVSRTYEQYF.

This clonotype was seen once. The V gene is TRBV6-2 or TRBV6-3, the J gene TRBJ1-6; D may be TRBD1 (6 bases). The CDR3 is 14 residues long. Trimming took 2 bases from V and 10 from J, leaving 12 bases between them. Germline lookup yields CDR1 MNHEY and CDR2 SVGEGT. The CDR3 protein is CASSYTGAGSPLHF. In nucleotides, the CDR3 is TGTGCCAGCAGTTACACGGGGGCTGGGTCACCCCTCCACTTT.

This clonotype was seen a single time. J is TRBJ1-2 and V is TRBV9; D unclear. The CDR3 has 14 residues. Trimming shortened V by 5 bases and J by 4 bases, and 15 bases separated the two germline ends. Germline V lookup: CDR1 SGDLS, CDR2 YYNGEE. The CDR3 loop is CASSSPVGLYGYTF. CDR3 DNA sequence: TGTGCCAGCAGTTCACCAGTGGGCCTCTATGGCTACACCTTC.